This T cell receptor beta chain was observed in a study of blood T cells in healthy people across ages (dated by TCRdb to between 2015 and 2017). At the level of the whole study: Template switching captured roughly one uniquely barcoded TCR beta cDNA molecule per two T cells in model experiments. The study analyzed two additional independent replicas of 1 million unique cDNA reads from the same blood draw for two donors, one aged 18 to 30 and one aged 80 or older. To avoid experimental bias, donors of different ages were distributed randomly across sequencing lanes. Age-related changes in TCR beta repertoire diversity were measured in the study by deep sequencing normalized with unique cDNA molecular identifiers. The donors were divided into four age groups: young (average around 16 years), middle-aged (under 40), aged (about 62) and long-lived (roughly 88).

As encoded in the germline V gene, CDR1 is SGHTA while CDR2 is FQGNSA. V is pared back by 0 bases and J by 6 bases, with 8 bases lying between the germline termini. Its CDR3 holds 13 amino acids, cysteine through phenylalanine. This entry keeps only the CDR3 DNA: 39 bases, framed from base 1. The paper's findings and limits, for the study overall: Compared with the aged group, more naive CD4+ T cells, fewer expanded clones and increased TCR diversity were shown by the long-lived group, suggesting age selection. Observed TCR beta diversity per million T cells fell roughly linearly with age, and a significant reduction was already apparent by age about 43. Estimates of total diversity based on one million sequenced T cells were considered lower bounds and underestimates. The percentage of naive T cells measured by flow cytometry correlated strongly with observed TCR beta diversity. Because profiling used bulk unsorted PBMCs, naive and antigen-experienced compartments could not be compared conclusively. Because the CMV infection status of the donors was unknown, age-related changes in expanded clonotypes may potentially have been confounded.

This clonotype was counted between two and nine times. This clone's antigen is unknown. No base quality values were provided; no much bigger clone lies one nucleotide off. Library prep was done by 5' RACE. This sample was sequenced with an Illumina HiSeq 2500. A second about 7 to 11 cycle PCR used a sample-barcoded 5' primer and a J-beta primer mix. Each TCR beta cDNA molecule received a unique molecular identifier from a template-switch 5' adaptor carrying 12 random nucleotides. At least 2.5 million CDR3-containing paired-end reads were obtained from each sample. First-strand cDNA synthesis was performed from all RNA using the Mint cDNA synthesis kit, with priming by a TRBC-specific oligonucleotide. Following uracil-DNA glycosylase treatment, all cDNA underwent a first 18-cycle PCR with the universal primers M1SS and BC2_uni_R. In the authors' own workflow: Normalization of each sample was performed by random selection of 1 million high-quality reads, each carrying a distinct molecular identifier. Instead of being binned into consensus sequences, reads that shared molecular identifiers were thrown out. MiTCR, set to a Q25 quality threshold and the strictest error-elimination algorithm, was used for CDR3 identification, clonotype clustering and error correction. A nonparametric unseen species model using Euler transformation provided a lower-bound estimate of total TCR beta diversity. TCRdb applied fastp at Q25 and MiXCR to the public reads, then kept only in-frame beta chains. Rows with one shared CDR3 protein collapse into an entry with the most common genes and DNA. V and J calls and clone size were set by TCRdb, not the authors. This sample is represented by some 1.5 million distinct CDR3 sequences; approximately 42% of them were singletons. About 4% of the sample comes from the top ten.

The roughly 42 donors, aged roughly 6 to 95 years, were systemically healthy Caucasian individuals from Russia. Each donor gave ten milliliters of peripheral blood, drawn into EDTA-treated Vacutainer tubes. Ficoll-Paque density-gradient centrifugation was used to isolate PBMCs, with at least 6 million obtained per sample. Total RNA, at least 6 micrograms per sample, was extracted from PBMCs with Trizol reagent. The percentages of naive CD45RAhigh/CD27high T cells were determined by flow cytometry on a PBMC aliquot from every donor. The receptor was derived from a woman between 18 and 29 years old in good health. Sequenced sample: blood. Recombination connected TRBV7-2 to TRBJ1-2; the D gene is unclear. This receptor carries the CDR3 CASSLAETHGYTF. The nucleotide sequence reads TGTGCCAGCAGCTTAGCAGAAACTCATGGCTACACCTTC.